This record looks at one T cell receptor (beta chain) sequence and its context. What it recognizes is unknown. These data come from a study of T cells expressing NK-cell markers. In the study overall: Source material for TCR beta repertoires consisted of sorted CD3+CD56+NKG2C+, CD3+CD56+NKG2C- and CD3+CD56-NKG2C+ T cells. Among the eight sequenced donors, seven tested HCMV-seropositive and one tested seronegative. Regarding the study as a whole: These clonotypes additionally ranked first within the CD3+CD56-NKG2C+ fraction of four donors.

TCRdb re-called the 5' RACE reads and shows each CDR3 protein once, DNA omitted. The specimen's table records 200,000 to 300,000 distinct CDR3 sequences. The clonotype was recovered from a man aged 18 to 30 in good health. Sequencing was done on a sample of blood T cells: a sorted CD56 or NKG2C T cell subset, CD4+ or CD8+ T cells, or bulk PBMC T cells (not recorded which).

The CDR3 loop reads CASGLKGRGQGVNIQYF. The V call is TRBV12-5, the J call TRBJ2-4; TCRdb returns TRBD1, unconfirmable since there is no DNA. Germline V gene data show CDR1 as LGHNT and CDR2 as FRNRAP. The CDR3 has 17 amino acids.